This T cell receptor (beta chain) derives from a study of cytomegalovirus exposure and HLA in healthy donors. Study-level information: Earlier, some 180 million T cells were analyzed, and over 95 million unique TCR beta sequences were found among them. The Caucasian-associated ancestry cluster held under 90% of 300 to 450 genotyped donors. Study-wide results and caveats: About 90% or about 30% of the time was how often most TCR beta V segments were productive, according to an earlier analysis.

V lost 3 bases and J lost 0; bases outside the gene matches: 9. Germline V gene sequence: CDR1 KGHSH, CDR2 LQKENI. This CDR3 has 18 residues. As for this clone: Its antigen is still unknown.

The study ran its PCR with 60 Vbeta and 13 Jbeta primers. The table came from immunoSEQ multiplex PCR; TCRdb's copy has only in-frame clones and leaves some out. The repertoire holds some 140,000 clones, 65% to 80% seen once, with 3% to 3.5% in the top ten. Material for sequencing was PBMCs. The gene calls are TRBV18 and TRBJ1-5; 9 bases align to TRBD1. This clonotype originated in a man in his forties in good health and CMV-seronegative. CDR3 nucleotide sequence: TGTGCCAGCTCACCGACCGTTCAGGGACAGGGTAGCAATCAGCCCCAGCATTTT. Amino acids: CASSPTVQGQGSNQPQHF.